This entry concerns a single TCR beta chain. The source of the sample is a study of blood T cell repertoires in COVID-19. Germline CDR1 and CDR2: KGHSH and LQKENI. V was cut by 6 bases and J by 5 bases, with 14 bases left in between. This CDR3 contains 13 residues. The method was immunoSEQ multiplex PCR; TCRdb's version includes in-frame clones alone and lacks a portion of them. The table includes 140,000 to 150,000 clones, roughly 82% detected once. This rearrangement joins TRBV18 to TRBJ2-7; D perhaps matches TRBD2 (6 bases). Sample: peripheral blood. This clonotype originated in a man aged 55 to 70 with active or convalescent COVID-19. This chain's CDR3 is CASSQSGGNEQYV. In nucleotides, the CDR3 is TGTGCCAGCTCCCAATCCGGAGGGAACGAGCAGTACGTC.